What follows describes a single T cell receptor beta chain. Subsets obtained from CD4+ cells comprised CD45RA+ naive and CD45RA-negative memory cells. The data originate from a study of shared clonotypes between healthy human individuals. Deletions cut 6 bases from V and 5 bases from J, with 16 bases between. Germline-derived CDR1 and CDR2 are SGHRS and YFSETQ. CDR3 length: 14 residues. Measured with immunoSEQ multiplex PCR; TCRdb has only the in-frame clones, and not every one. The sample carries some 2.1 million clones, 85% to 95% recorded once. The sequenced sample was naive CD4+ T cells sorted from blood. Subset denoted: CD45RA+ positively selected. The chain uses TRBV5-1 and TRBJ2-3; D may be TRBD2 (7 bases). The TCR comes from a man younger than 35 in good health. CDR3 residues: CASKLGGAVDTQYF. The CDR3 DNA reads TGCGCCAGCAAATTAGGGGGGGCCGTAGATACGCAGTATTTT.